The 10 T cell receptor beta chains listed next were all sequenced from one sample in a study of shared clonotypes between healthy human individuals. Here immunoSEQ multiplex PCR was the method, and the copy in TCRdb shows in-frame clones only, minus some. The sample consists of hundreds of thousands of clones, 73% of them appearing once. Specimen: memory CD4+ T cells sorted from blood. Subset noted: CD45RA-negative fraction. These receptor sequences come from a man in his thirties or forties in good health.

This clone was counted ten times or more. The chain has TRBV6-1 and TRBJ2-7; tentative D call: TRBD2 (5 bases). The V end was cut by 2 bases, the J end by 6 bases, with 17 bases between. The CDR3 has 15 residues. Germline V CDR1 and CDR2: MNHNS, SASEGT. The DNA for the CDR3 is TGTGCCAGCAGTGAACAAGTCTCCGGGGAGCGCGAGCAGTACTTC. Amino acids: CASSEQVSGEREQYF.

The chain combines TRBV7-2 with TRBJ1-3; the D gene is possibly TRBD1 (5 bases). Germline loops: CDR1 SGHTA, CDR2 FQGNSA. The CDR3 totals 16 residues. The V and J ends lost 3 bases and 0 bases respectively, with 12 bases between them. The CDR3: CASSFSRESSGNTIYF. Here the CDR3 DNA reads TGTGCCAGCAGCTTTTCCAGGGAATCCTCTGGAAACACCATATATTTT.

CDR3 DNA sequence: TGTGCCAGCATCGAGGTTCTCGGTGAAAAACTGTTTTTT. Its translation is CASIEVLGEKLFF. The J gene is TRBJ1-4, the V gene TRBV2; D unclear. Trimming pared 7 bases from V and 7 bases from J, leaving 13 bases between. This CDR3 region has 13 residues. Germline loops: CDR1 SNHLY, CDR2 FYNNEI.

V gene TRBV9 combines with J gene TRBJ2-7; no clear D gene. V lost 4 bases to trimming and J lost 4 bases, with 9 bases between them. Germline lookup yields CDR1 SGDLS and CDR2 YYNGEE. CDR3 length: 12 residues. CDR3 bases: TGTGCCAGCAGCCGATCTATTTACGAGCAGTACTTC. Translation gives CASSRSIYEQYF. Variable domain in full (rest from reference TRBV9 and TRBJ2-7): DSGVTQTPKHLITATGQRVTLRCSPRSGDLSVYWYQQSLDQGLQFLIQYYNGEERAKGNILERFSAQQFPDLHSELNLSSLELGDSALYFCASSRSIYEQYFGPGTRLTVT.

This clone was seen more than once but under ten times. The chain joins TRBV6-5 to TRBJ2-2, with 7 bases identical to TRBD2. After removal of 0 bases from V and 4 bases from J, the junction contained 2 bases not matched to a gene. Germline assignment: CDR1 MNHEY and CDR2 SVGAGI. CDR3 length equals 15 residues. This CDR3 reads CASSYSLAATGELFF. The CDR3 DNA reads TGTGCCAGCAGTTACTCGCTAGCGGCCACCGGGGAGCTGTTTTTT.

The rearrangement uses TRBV29-1 and TRBJ2-5; 9 bases align to TRBD1. Germline V gives CDR1 SQVTM, CDR2 ANQGSEA. V lost 3 bases, J lost 4 bases, and 6 bases stayed unmatched. The CDR3 runs to 14 residues. This CDR3 reads CSVDWTGVAETQYF. CDR3 nucleotides: TGCAGCGTTGATTGGACAGGGGTTGCAGAGACCCAGTACTTC.

The sample holds one count of this clone. The chain combines TRBV5-1 with TRBJ2-2, with D possibly TRBD2 on 6 matching bases. Germline values: CDR1 SGHRS, CDR2 YFSETQ. The CDR3 extends over 15 amino acids. V was clipped by 1 base and J by 2 bases, with 9 bases between them. The chain's CDR3 is CASSLLTSNTGELFF. The CDR3 nucleotides are TGCGCCAGCAGCTTGTTAACTAGCAACACCGGGGAGCTGTTTTTT.

The chain employs TRBV6-1 and TRBJ2-5, with TRBD2 identical over 9 bases. Germline lookup yields CDR1 MNHNS and CDR2 SASEGT. The ends lost 5 bases at V and 5 bases at J; junction bases unmatched: 9. The CDR3 length is 15 residues. DNA of the CDR3: TGTGCCAGCAGTTCCGGCGGCGGGAGGGGGGAGACCCAGTACTTC. Its translation: CASSSGGGRGETQYF.

This clone was seen a handful of times. J is TRBJ2-3 and V is TRBV7-9; TRBD2 is a possible D gene (6 bases). CDR1 and CDR2 from the germline V gene are SEHNR and FQNEAQ (reference sequence). Trimming shortened V by 8 bases and J by 1 base, and 25 bases separated the two germline ends. This CDR3 contains 18 residues. The CDR3, as DNA: TGTGCCAGCGGCCGCGGAGGCGGGACCCCTGCTCGCACAGATACGCAGTATTTT. Its protein is CASGRGGGTPARTDTQYF. The variable domain in full, with the rest retrieved from reference TRBV7-9 and TRBJ2-3, is DTGVSQNPRHKITKRGQNVTFRCDPISEHNRLYWYRQTLGQGPEFLTYFQNEAQLEKSRLLSDRFSAERPKGSFSTLEIQRTEQGDSAMYLCASGRGGGTPARTDTQYFGPGTRLTVL.

This clone was picked up a small number of times. The chain employs TRBV5-5 and TRBJ1-2, with D maybe TRBD1 (5 bases). The CDR3 spans 13 residues. Germline assignment: CDR1 SGHKS and CDR2 YYEKEE (reference sequence). The ends were cut back, 5 bases at V and 7 bases at J, with 15 bases in the middle. CDR3 protein: CASSSRGDTGYTF. CDR3 bases: TGTGCCAGCAGTTCGCGGGGCGACACTGGCTACACCTTC. Full variable domain (missing parts from reference TRBV5-5 and TRBJ1-2): DAGVTQSPTHLIKTRGQQVTLRCSPISGHKSVSWYQQVLGQGPQFIFQYYEKEERGRGNFPDRFSARQFPNYSSELNVNALLLGDSALYLCASSSRGDTGYTFGSGTRLTVV.